This is a list of T cell receptor beta chains from one sample in a study of T-cell reconstitution after alpha-beta-depleted transplantation in children. TCRdb reprocessed the PCR reads with MiXCR, giving one entry per CDR3 protein. The sample records some 530,000 distinct CDR3 sequences, under 15% being singletons. The sequenced sample was PBMCs from the stem cell graft donor, obtained from the stem cell graft. These receptors originate from a human donor who donated a stem cell graft to a child with combined immunodeficiency. CDR3s include the opening cysteine and the closing phenylalanine or tryptophan. The order of the fields is J gene, D gene, clone size, CDR3 length, V gene, CDR3 DNA, CDR3 protein. The D gene is left open where the match is weak. Clone size, where shown, is once, few, many, or a class for clones that have expanded.

TRBJ1-1 | . | . | 14 | TRBV12-3/TRBV12-4 | TGTGCCAGCACCATTCTCGGCCCGAACACTGAATCTTTCTTT | CASTILGPNTESFF
TRBJ2-3 | TRBD1 | few | 16 | TRBV12-3/TRBV12-4 | TGTGCCAGCAGTTCCGAGGACAGGGGGCCAGGAGATACGCAGTATTTT | CASSSEDRGPGDTQYF
TRBJ1-3 | . | . | 13 | TRBV4-3 | TGCGCCAGCAGCGGGACGGATGGAAACACCATATATTTT | CASSGTDGNTIYF
TRBJ2-1 | TRBD2 | . | 17 | TRBV4-2 | TGTGCCAGCAGCCGTCTAGCGGGCGCTAGCTCCTACAATGAGCAGTTCTTC | CASSRLAGASSYNEQFF
TRBJ2-5 | . | . | 14 | TRBV7-2 | TGTGCCAGCAGCTTAGTTCGAGGTTCAGAGACCCAGTACTTC | CASSLVRGSETQYF
TRBJ1-6 | . | many | 13 | TRBV12-3/TRBV12-4 | TGTGCCAGCAGCTTCGCCAGTTCCTCACCCCTCCACTTT | CASSFASSSPLHF
TRBJ2-5 | TRBD2 | . | 18 | TRBV28 | TGTGCCAGCAGTCTCCCCCGGACTAGCGGGACCGCCCAAGAGACCCAGTACTTC | CASSLPRTSGTAQETQYF
TRBJ1-5 | . | many | 15 | TRBV20-1 | TGCAGTGCTAGAATGCGGTGGAATAGCAATCAGCCCCAGCATTTT | CSARMRWNSNQPQHF
TRBJ2-5 | . | few | 15 | TRBV28 | TGTGCCAGCAGTACCCCCATGCCGTATCAAGAGACCCAGTACTTC | CASSTPMPYQETQYF
TRBJ2-7 | . | many | 11 | TRBV12-3/TRBV12-4 | TGTGCCAGCAGTTTAGGAAACGAGCAGTACTTC | CASSLGNEQYF
TRBJ2-1 | TRBD1 | few | 15 | TRBV24-1 | TGTGCCACCAGTGACACGGGGACAGTCAACAATGAGCAGTTCTTC | CATSDTGTVNNEQFF
TRBJ2-1 | TRBD1 | few | 15 | TRBV6-5 | TGTGCCAGCAGTTACTCCCAGGGGGCGCCGAATGAGCAGTTCTTC | CASSYSQGAPNEQFF
TRBJ2-7 | . | . | 14 | TRBV20-1 | TGCAGTGCCGAATGGGACCGACTAAAGAACGAGCAGTACTTC | CSAEWDRLKNEQYF
TRBJ2-3 | . | . | 13 | TRBV10-2 | TGCGCCAGCAGACAAGGAGTGACAGATACGCAGTATTTT | CASRQGVTDTQYF
TRBJ2-1 | TRBD2 | few | 14 | TRBV10-3 | TGTGCCATCAAGGCTAGCGGGAGACTCAATGAGCAGTTCTTC | CAIKASGRLNEQFF
TRBJ2-7 | TRBD2 | many | 13 | TRBV5-6 | TGTGCCAGCAGTCCGGGACTACGTTACGAGCAGTACTTC | CASSPGLRYEQYF
TRBJ2-5 | TRBD2 | many | 18 | TRBV5-1 | TGCGCCAGCAGCGTTTCAATTTCGGATAGCGGGGCCAAAGAGACCCAGTACTTC | CASSVSISDSGAKETQYF
TRBJ2-2 | . | many | 16 | TRBV12-3/TRBV12-4 | TGTGCCAGCCACAAGTCCCGTGAGAAGGTCACCGGGGAGCTGTTTTTT | CASHKSREKVTGELFF
TRBJ2-7 | . | . | 14 | TRBV5-1 | TGCGCCAGCAGCTTGGGGGGGGCGGCCTACGAGCAGTACTTC | CASSLGGAAYEQYF
TRBJ2-7 | . | few | 15 | TRBV4-2 | TGTGCCAGCAGCCAAGAATGGGGGGGCTTATACGAGCAGTACTTC | CASSQEWGGLYEQYF
TRBJ2-3 | . | . | 18 | TRBV27 | TGTGCCAGCCAGAAAATGAAGAATAGACAGAAACGCACAGATACGCAGTATTTT | CASQKMKNRQKRTDTQYF
TRBJ2-7 | . | . | 15 | TRBV12-3/TRBV12-4 | TGTGCCAGCAGTTCCTACCAGGGGAAATACTACGAGCAGTACTTC | CASSSYQGKYYEQYF
TRBJ2-5 | TRBD2 | few | 15 | TRBV27 | TGTGCCAGCAGTTCCTTAGCGGGTTTCCAAGAGACCCAGTACTTC | CASSSLAGFQETQYF
TRBJ1-1 | . | many | 14 | TRBV12-3/TRBV12-4 | TGTGCCAGCAGTTTATCAGGTGGGAACACTGAAGCTTTCTTT | CASSLSGGNTEAFF
TRBJ1-1 | TRBD1 | . | 16 | TRBV15 | TGTGCCACCAGCAGCCACCCCGGGACAGGGCGTACTGAAGCTTTCTTT | CATSSHPGTGRTEAFF
TRBJ2-7 | . | few | 14 | TRBV12-3/TRBV12-4 | TGTGCCAGCAGTTTTGGTGAGGGGGTCTACGAGCAGTACTTC | CASSFGEGVYEQYF
TRBJ1-1 | . | . | 13 | TRBV5-1 | TGCGCCAGCAGCTCCCCAGGGGAGACTGAAGCTTTCTTT | CASSSPGETEAFF
TRBJ2-2 | TRBD1 | many | 16 | TRBV4-3 | TGCGCCAGCAGCCAGGATCCTGGACAGGGGCACGGGGAGCTGTTTTTT | CASSQDPGQGHGELFF
TRBJ1-1 | . | many | 13 | TRBV15 | TGTGCCACCAGCGAGATGAGGGCCACTGAAGCTTTCTTT | CATSEMRATEAFF
TRBJ2-2 | TRBD1 | . | 16 | TRBV7-3 | TGTGCCAGCAGCTTACAGGGGGCATCGAACACCGGGGAGCTGTTTTTT | CASSLQGASNTGELFF
TRBJ2-7 | . | many | 16 | TRBV7-6 | TGTGCCAGCAGCTTAGCGATTTATGAGGGCCACTACGAGCAGTACTTC | CASSLAIYEGHYEQYF
TRBJ2-7 | TRBD2 | . | 14 | TRBV6-5 | TGTGCCACCGCCGCCGGGGGGGGGAGCTACGAGCAGTACTTC | CATAAGGGSYEQYF
TRBJ2-5 | TRBD2 | few | 15 | TRBV20-1 | TGCAGTGCTAGAGACATACTAGCGAATGTGGAGACCCAGTACTTC | CSARDILANVETQYF
TRBJ2-7 | . | few | 13 | TRBV20-1 | TGCAGTGCTAGGATCCGGGGGCTGTACGAGCAGTACTTC | CSARIRGLYEQYF
TRBJ2-7 | . | many | 14 | TRBV5-1 | TGCGCCAGCACCGTGGGGACACCGGACTACGAGCAGTACTTC | CASTVGTPDYEQYF
TRBJ1-5 | . | . | 15 | TRBV24-1 | TGTGCCACCAGTGATTCTCGACTGAGCAATCAGCCCCAGCATTTT | CATSDSRLSNQPQHF
TRBJ1-2 | . | few | 13 | TRBV27 | TGTGCCAGCAAGTCCGGGGTTAACTATGGCTACACCTTC | CASKSGVNYGYTF
TRBJ2-3 | . | many | 15 | TRBV20-1 | TGCAGTGCTAGAGATCAGGGCTCTAGCACAGATACGCAGTATTTT | CSARDQGSSTDTQYF
TRBJ1-3 | . | . | 15 | TRBV30 | TGTGCCTGGAGTGTGGACCGTTCCTCTGGAAACACCATATATTTT | CAWSVDRSSGNTIYF
TRBJ1-5 | TRBD1 | . | 15 | TRBV6-1 | TGTGCCAGCAGCCGCGGGACAGGGGAAGGTCAGCCCCAGCATTTT | CASSRGTGEGQPQHF
TRBJ1-4 | . | . | 11 | TRBV5-5 | TGTGCCAGCCATTGGGCCGAAAAACTGTTTTTT | CASHWAEKLFF
TRBJ2-2 | . | many | 16 | TRBV12-3/TRBV12-4 | TGTGCCAGCAGTTTTGTGGGGGACAAGAACACCGGGGAGCTGTTTTTT | CASSFVGDKNTGELFF
TRBJ1-5 | . | many | 11 | TRBV12-3/TRBV12-4 | TGTGCCAGCAGTTTGCATCAGCCCCAGCATTTT | CASSLHQPQHF
TRBJ1-1 | . | many | 14 | TRBV20-1 | TGCAGTGCTCCACTCCAGGTCTTTAACACTGAAGCTTTCTTT | CSAPLQVFNTEAFF
TRBJ2-7 | TRBD1 | . | 15 | TRBV5-1 | TGCGCCAGCAGCTATAAACAGGGGGCCAGCGACGAGCAGTACTTC | CASSYKQGASDEQYF
TRBJ2-1 | . | few | 15 | TRBV5-1 | TGCGCCACCTCAGGGGTGGGAGCCTCCTACAATGAGCAGTTCTTC | CATSGVGASYNEQFF
TRBJ2-7 | . | few | 16 | TRBV7-2 | TGTGCCAGCAGCTTAGTAGGGGGGGTCAGAACCTACGAGCAGTACTTC | CASSLVGGVRTYEQYF
TRBJ2-2 | TRBD2 | . | 19 | TRBV3-1 | TGTGCCAGCAGCCGTTTACTAGCGGGGGATACCTCGAACACCGGGGAGCTGTTTTTT | CASSRLLAGDTSNTGELFF
TRBJ2-1 | TRBD1 | few | 14 | TRBV12-3/TRBV12-4 | TGTGCCAGCAGTCCTGGACAGGGGCGTAGTGAGCAGTTCTTC | CASSPGQGRSEQFF
TRBJ2-2 | . | . | 14 | TRBV12-3/TRBV12-4 | TGTGCCAGCAGTTTAGCGGGGCACACCGGGGAGCTGTTTTTT | CASSLAGHTGELFF
TRBJ2-7 | TRBD1 | many | 15 | TRBV6-5 | TGTGCCAGCAGTTACATCGGGACAGGGGAATACGAGCAGTACTTC | CASSYIGTGEYEQYF
TRBJ1-5 | TRBD1 | . | 12 | TRBV29-1 | TGCAGCGCCAGACAGGGGAATCAGCCCCAGCATTTT | CSARQGNQPQHF
TRBJ2-2 | TRBD2 | . | 17 | TRBV29-1 | TGCAGCGTTGGGAGTAGCGGGAGTCCCGCGAACACCGGGGAGCTGTTTTTT | CSVGSSGSPANTGELFF
TRBJ2-2 | TRBD1 | many | 14 | TRBV24-1 | TGTGCCACCACCGGGACAGCGAACACCGGGGAGCTGTTTTTT | CATTGTANTGELFF
TRBJ1-4 | . | . | 16 | TRBV20-1 | TGCTGTGCTAGTCAGGGACTCACCCCGGGAAATGAAAAACTGTTTTTT | CCASQGLTPGNEKLFF